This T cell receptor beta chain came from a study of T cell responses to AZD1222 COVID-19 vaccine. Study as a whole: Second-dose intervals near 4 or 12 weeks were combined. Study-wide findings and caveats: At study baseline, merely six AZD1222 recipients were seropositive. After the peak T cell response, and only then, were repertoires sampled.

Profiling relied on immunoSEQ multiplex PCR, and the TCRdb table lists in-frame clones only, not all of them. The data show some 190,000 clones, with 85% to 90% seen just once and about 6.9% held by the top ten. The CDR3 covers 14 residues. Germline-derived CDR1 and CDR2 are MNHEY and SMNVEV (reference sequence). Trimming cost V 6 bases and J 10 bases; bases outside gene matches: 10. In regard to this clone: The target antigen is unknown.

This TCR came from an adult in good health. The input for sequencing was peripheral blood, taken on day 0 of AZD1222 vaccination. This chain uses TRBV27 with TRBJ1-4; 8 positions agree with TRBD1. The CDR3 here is CASRGPGQGGKLFF. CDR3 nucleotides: TGTGCCAGCAGGGGACCAGGACAGGGCGGAAAACTGTTTTTT.